Following are 26 T cell receptor beta chains from one sample sequenced in a study of blood T cells in healthy people across ages. Together with a sample-barcoded 5' primer, a J-beta primer mix was included in a second PCR lasting about 7 to 11 cycles. TCRdb reprocessed the 5' RACE reads via MiXCR and lists one record per CDR3 protein. The sample lists roughly 1,500,000 distinct CDR3 sequences; about 32% were seen once. Sequenced material: blood. The source is a woman in her twenties or thirties in good health.

In the case of this clonotype: A read error may account for a junction end that differs from germline. The rearrangement uses TRBV20-1 and TRBJ1-2, with D possibly TRBD1 on 6 matching bases. There are 12 residues in the CDR3. Germline V gene data show CDR1 as DFQATT and CDR2 as SNEGSKA (reference sequence). The CDR3 protein is CRAREGGVGYTF. Written as DNA, the CDR3 is TGCAGGGCTAGAGAGGGGGGTGTGGGCTACACCTTC.

The chain uses TRBV7-2 and TRBJ2-5; 12 bases map to TRBD2. V shed 3 bases and J 0 bases; nucleotides not matched to a gene: 2. The germline V gene has CDR1 SGHTA and CDR2 FQGNSA. The CDR3 length is 16 residues. The CDR3 DNA sequence: TGTGCCAGCAGCTTCGGGACTAGCGGGTACCAAGAGACCCAGTACTTC. This sequence encodes CASSFGTSGYQETQYF. Full variable domain (rest looked up from reference TRBV7-2 and TRBJ2-5): GAGVSQSPSNKVTEKGKDVELRCDPISGHTALYWYRQSLGQGLEFLIYFQGNSAPDKSGLPSDRFSAERTGGSVSTLTIQRTQQEDSAVYLCASSFGTSGYQETQYFGPGTRLLVL.

This chain uses TRBV6-5 with TRBJ2-3; D is undetermined. Per germline, CDR1 MNHEY and CDR2 SVGAGI. V was clipped by 6 bases and J by 2 bases, with 12 bases between them. The CDR3 extends over 14 amino acids. The CDR3 sequence: CASSQNHFTDTQYF. Written as DNA, the CDR3 is TGTGCCAGCAGCCAAAACCACTTCACAGATACGCAGTATTTT.

This clonotype turned up a few times. The V call is TRBV28, the J call TRBJ2-1, with 9 bases matching TRBD2. The germline CDR1 and CDR2 sequences are MDHEN and SYDVKM. J gave up 6 bases and V 5 bases, and 11 bases lay outside the gene matches. The CDR3 is 16 residues long. DNA of the CDR3: TGTGCCAGCAGTCCCTCGTGGCGGGAGGGTGTCAATGAGCAGTTCTTC. Its translation: CASSPSWREGVNEQFF.

The rearrangement uses TRBV5-4 and TRBJ2-3; 12 bases map to TRBD2. CDR3 length equals 16 residues. The V segment lost 6 bases and the J segment 3 bases; nucleotides outside the gene matches: 8. Germline assignment: CDR1 SGHNT and CDR2 YYREEE (reference sequence). CDR3 sequence reads: CASTLRLAGATDTQYF. CDR3 coding DNA: TGTGCCAGCACCCTCCGACTAGCGGGAGCTACAGATACGCAGTATTTT.

Many counts were recorded for this clonotype. The chain combines TRBV29-1 with TRBJ2-5; D may match TRBD1 or TRBD2 (5 bases each). Germline V lookup: CDR1 SQVTM, CDR2 ANQGSEA. V was trimmed by 8 bases and J by 1 base, leaving 20 bases between them. This CDR3 contains 15 residues. The CDR3 is CSLLTGRDGQETQYF. The CDR3 DNA follows: TGCAGCTTACTGACGGGCAGGGACGGCCAAGAGACCCAGTACTTC. The variable domain in full, with the rest retrieved from reference TRBV29-1 and TRBJ2-5, is SAVISQKPSRDICQRGTSLTIQCQVDSQVTMMFWYRQQPGQSLTLIATANQGSEATYESGFVIDKFPISRPNLTFSTLTVSNMSPEDSSIYLCSLLTGRDGQETQYFGPGTRLLVL.

The rearrangement links TRBV2 to TRBJ2-1; a possible D gene is TRBD1 (6 bases). The germline gives CDR1 SNHLY, CDR2 FYNNEI. V was clipped by 2 bases and J by 7 bases, with 15 bases between them. CDR3 length equals 15 residues. Here the CDR3 reads CASSERGRGGNEQFF. The CDR3 nucleotides read TGTGCCAGCAGTGAACGGGGCAGGGGTGGGAATGAGCAGTTCTTC.

This clonotype was observed a handful of times. The chain employs TRBV28 and TRBJ2-7; tentative D call: TRBD2 (6 bases). The germline V gene has CDR1 MDHEN and CDR2 SYDVKM. The CDR3 sequence is 13 residues long. The V gene lost 7 bases and the J gene lost 4 bases, with 14 bases spanning the gap. This CDR3 is CASTSGLLYEQYF. In nucleotides, the CDR3 is TGTGCCAGCACCTCGGGACTTCTATACGAGCAGTACTTC.

Worth noting for this clonotype: A read error may produce the germline difference seen at one junction end. V is TRBV11-1 and J is TRBJ2-1; TRBD2 matches at 8 bases. This CDR3 region has 17 residues. Germline lookup yields CDR1 SGHAT and CDR2 FQDESV (reference sequence). This CDR3 is CASSPGREEPSYNGQFF. DNA for the CDR3: TGTGCCAGCAGCCCCGGGAGGGAGGAACCGTCCTACAATGGGCAGTTCTTC.

This clonotype was counted only a few times. The chain carries TRBV10-2 and TRBJ1-2, with a tentative D call TRBD1 (5 bases). Trimming shortened V by 0 bases and J by 4 bases, and 12 bases separated the two germline ends. Germline V gene sequence: CDR1 WSHSY, CDR2 SAAADI. The CDR3 covers 15 residues. The CDR3, as DNA: TGCGCCAGCAGTGAGTCCCGGGACGGCGTCTATGGCTACACCTTC. It specifies CASSESRDGVYGYTF.

In DNA form, the CDR3 reads TGCAGTGCTAGAGGGAATAGCGGGAGGGTAAGGGGTACGCAGTATTTT. It specifies CSARGNSGRVRGTQYF. The chain couples TRBV20-1 to TRBJ2-3, with 11 bases lining up with TRBD2. Germline V gene data show CDR1 as DFQATT and CDR2 as SNEGSKA (reference sequence). V shed 1 base, J shed 8 bases, and the junction held 11 bases outside the gene matches. The length of the CDR3 is 16 residues.

The chain has TRBV18 and TRBJ1-1; 7 bases map to TRBD1. The CDR3 runs to 15 residues. Germline V lookup: CDR1 KGHSH, CDR2 LQKENI. Trimming at V came to 3 bases and at J to 5 bases, leaving 9 bases not matched to a gene. As DNA, the CDR3 is TGTGCCAGCTCACCTGGAGGGGGCGTACGTACTGAAGCTTTCTTT. It specifies CASSPGGGVRTEAFF.

In its sample, this clonotype was seen a few times. The rearrangement links TRBV21-1 to TRBJ2-5. TRBV21-1 is listed as a pseudogene. This CDR3 is built from 13 residues. The CDR3 protein is CASSKLPQETQYF. The CDR3 coding sequence is TGTGCCAGCAGCAAACTGCCTCAAGAGACCCAGTACTTC.

This chain connects TRBV12-3 or TRBV12-4 to TRBJ1-1; 10 bases are shared with TRBD1. The CDR3 runs to 14 residues. The ends lost 4 bases at V and 8 bases at J; junction bases unmatched: 7. This chain's CDR3 is CASSWDRGPGEAFF. The CDR3 DNA is TGTGCCAGCAGTTGGGACAGGGGCCCAGGAGAAGCTTTCTTT.

This chain connects TRBV5-1 to TRBJ2-1; no definite D call. The germline CDR1 and CDR2 sequences are SGHRS and YFSETQ. The V end lost 7 bases, the J end lost 6 bases, and 14 bases lay between the germline ends. The CDR3 is made up of 13 amino acids. The CDR3 spells CASGPVVGNEQFF. The CDR3 region has the DNA TGCGCCAGCGGCCCAGTAGTTGGCAATGAGCAGTTCTTC.

Remarks on this clonotype: This could be a read error, since a much larger clone is one nucleotide away. Without the conserved terminal phenylalanine or tryptophan, this CDR3 likely stems from a read error. This chain uses TRBV28 with TRBJ2-1, with 13 bases lining up with TRBD2. V gave up 6 bases and J gave up 8 bases; unmatched junction bases: 13. This CDR3 is built from 17 residues. Looked up from germline, CDR1 is MDHEN and CDR2 is SYDVKM. DNA of the CDR3: TGTGCCAGCAGCGCCCTTCTTACTAGCGGGAGGGACTATGAGCAGTTCTGC. This sequence encodes CASSALLTSGRDYEQFC.

V gene TRBV5-1 combines with J gene TRBJ1-1, with 9 bases identical to TRBD1. J gave up 3 bases and V 3 bases, and 6 bases lay outside the gene matches. The V gene's germline CDR1 is SGHRS and CDR2 YFSETQ. The CDR3 spans 15 residues. As DNA, the CDR3 is TGCGCCAGCAGCTCGACCGGGACAGGGTACACTGAAGCTTTCTTT. Amino acids: CASSSTGTGYTEAFF.

The J gene is TRBJ2-3, the V gene TRBV24-1, with a tentative D call TRBD2 (5 bases). V shed 4 bases and J shed 0 bases, with 16 bases lying between them. In germline, CDR1 is KGHDR, CDR2 SFDVKD. The CDR3 spans 17 residues. CDR3 protein: CATSEMTKDSSTDTQYF. In DNA form, the CDR3 reads TGTGCCACCAGTGAAATGACTAAAGACTCTAGCACAGATACGCAGTATTTT.

This chain uses TRBV5-1 with TRBJ1-1; TRBD1 is a possible D gene (6 bases). Trimming removed 1 base from V and 0 bases from J, with 13 bases in between. In germline, CDR1 is SGHRS, CDR2 YFSETQ. CDR3 length equals 16 residues. CDR3: CASSLTQGPMNTEAFF. CDR3 nucleotides: TGCGCCAGCAGCTTGACGCAGGGGCCCATGAACACTGAAGCTTTCTTT.

The sample holds a few counts of this clonotype. V is TRBV11-1 and J is TRBJ2-7, with TRBD1 matching over 8 bases. The V segment lost 5 bases and the J segment 2 bases; nucleotides outside the gene matches: 8. The CDR3 is 15 amino acids. The V gene's germline CDR1 is SGHAT and CDR2 FQDESV (reference sequence). In DNA, the CDR3 is TGTGCCAGCAGCCGGGGACAGGTTGCCACCTACGAGCAGTACTTC. It encodes CASSRGQVATYEQYF.

This clonotype was counted a few times. CDR3 bases: TGTGCCAAACGAACGAGCGGGACTAGCGGGAGGGAGGGCCAGTATGAGCAGTTCTTC. It encodes CAKRTSGTSGREGQYEQFF. This chain uses TRBV2 with TRBJ2-1, with 16 bases identical to TRBD2. There are 19 residues in the CDR3. J was trimmed by 8 bases and V by 10 bases; bases with no gene match: 20. CDR1 is SNHLY and CDR2 is FYNNEI in the germline V gene.

This clonotype was recorded a few times. The chain recombines TRBV3-1 with TRBJ2-1; perhaps TRBD2 as D (6 bases). Germline CDR1 and CDR2: LGHDT and YNNKEL (reference sequence). V lost 0 bases, J lost 10 bases, and 13 bases lay in between. CDR3 length equals 14 residues. The CDR3 region is CASSQEPSGLEQFF. The CDR3 coding sequence is TGTGCCAGCAGCCAAGAACCCAGCGGGTTGGAGCAGTTCTTC.

The chain joins TRBV9 to TRBJ1-6; possible D gene TRBD1, 5 bases. The CDR3 length is 16 residues. Germline V lookup: CDR1 SGDLS, CDR2 YYNGEE. Trimming left V 0 bases short and J 0 bases short, with 7 bases between. CDR3 DNA: TGTGCCAGCAGCGTAGAGGGGAGCTCCTATAATTCACCCCTCCACTTT. Translation: CASSVEGSSYNSPLHF.

As regards this clonotype: An end of the junction differs from the germline gene, which may be a read error. The chain couples TRBV29-1 to TRBJ1-4; D may be TRBD1 (6 bases). Germline V CDR1 and CDR2: SQVTM, ANQGSEA. This CDR3 contains 15 residues. CDR3 sequence: CNVEDEGGANEKLFF. In DNA form, the CDR3 reads TGCAACGTTGAAGATGAGGGGGGTGCTAATGAAAAACTGTTTTTT.

Ten or more counts support this clonotype. The V and J genes are TRBV27 and TRBJ2-3; tentative D call: TRBD2 (6 bases). Trimming left V 3 bases short and J 2 bases short, with 9 bases between. The length of the CDR3 is 14 residues. Germline CDR1 MNHEY, CDR2 SMNVEV (reference sequence). The CDR3 reads CASSFGGITDTQYF. The CDR3 region has the DNA TGTGCCAGCAGTTTTGGAGGGATCACAGATACGCAGTATTTT.

The chain joins TRBV12-3 or TRBV12-4 to TRBJ2-5, with D perhaps TRBD2 (5 bases). The V and J ends lost 3 bases and 5 bases respectively, with 10 bases between them. The CDR3 extends over 13 amino acids. The chain's CDR3 is CASSFRPGETQYF. The CDR3 DNA reads TGTGCCAGCAGTTTCCGGCCGGGGGAGACCCAGTACTTC.